These 10 T cell receptor beta chains share one sample of origin, sequenced in a study of immune cell composition in non-small cell lung cancer. Clones were sequenced by immunoSEQ multiplex PCR, and TCRdb holds only the in-frame ones, with some missing. The data contain about 7,800 clones, 78% of them singletons. The sequenced material came from lung tumor tissue. These TCRs come from a human donor with non-small cell lung cancer.

By proportion, this clone is medium-sized. The rearrangement links TRBV29-1 to TRBJ1-1, with a possible D match to TRBD1 (6 bases). In germline, CDR1 is SQVTM, CDR2 ANQGSEA. The CDR3 length is 13 residues. Trimming took off 3 bases at V and 7 bases at J, with 15 bases between the two ends. This CDR3 reads CSVDRGAWSEAFF. DNA for the CDR3: TGCAGCGTTGATAGGGGGGCTTGGAGTGAAGCTTTCTTT.

The J gene is TRBJ2-2, the V gene TRBV30; 11 nucleotides line up with TRBD1. CDR3 length: 15 residues. Unmatched junction bases numbered 4, after V lost 3 bases and J lost 4 bases. Germline V gives CDR1 GTSNPN, CDR2 SVGIG (reference sequence). Here the CDR3 reads CAWRGGTGGTGELFF. The CDR3 DNA reads as TGTGCCTGGAGGGGCGGGACAGGGGGCACCGGGGAGCTGTTTTTT.

The V call is TRBV6-6, the J call TRBJ2-5; the match to TRBD1 covers 9 bases. The CDR3 runs 14 residues. Losses at the gene ends were 6 bases for V and 2 bases for J; bases not matched to a gene: 4. CDR1 and CDR2 (germline): MNHNY, SVGAGI (reference sequence). In DNA, the CDR3 is TGTGCCAGCAGGCCGACAGGGGGGCAAGAGACCCAGTACTTC. The encoded protein is CASRPTGGQETQYF.

This clone is labeled medium-sized. The chain joins TRBV5-1 to TRBJ1-1; 8 bases map to TRBD1. V shed 0 bases and J 3 bases; nucleotides not matched to a gene: 7. Germline V CDR1 and CDR2: SGHRS, YFSETQ. This CDR3 is built from 16 residues. The CDR3 loop is CASSLAGNRGYTEAFF. In DNA form, the CDR3 reads TGCGCCAGCAGCTTGGCCGGGAACAGGGGGTACACTGAAGCTTTCTTT. The full variable domain, in which reference TRBV5-1 and TRBJ1-1 provide the parts outside the CDR3, is KAGVTQTPRYLIKTRGQQVTLSCSPISGHRSVSWYQQTPGQGLQFLFEYFSETQRNKGNFPGRFSGRQFSNSRSEMNVSTLELGDSALYLCASSLAGNRGYTEAFFGQGTRLTVV.

V and J are TRBV6-5 and TRBJ2-3, with no clear D. There are 12 residues in the CDR3. V was cut by 3 bases and J by 6 bases, with 7 bases left in between. CDR1 and CDR2 (germline): MNHEY, SVGAGI. This chain's CDR3 is CASSYSQDTQYF. CDR3 nucleotides: TGTGCCAGCAGTTATTCTCAGGATACGCAGTATTTT.

This clone was seen a few times. The rearrangement uses TRBV6-1 and TRBJ2-7, with 9 bases aligning to TRBD1. V lost 4 bases to trimming and J lost 3 bases; unmatched junction nucleotides: 4. CDR1 MNHNS and CDR2 SASEGT come from the germline V gene. The CDR3 is 14 residues long. The DNA of the CDR3 is TGTGCCAGCAGTGGAGCGGGACAGGGCTACGAGCAGTACTTC. It translates to CASSGAGQGYEQYF.

The chain recombines TRBV23-1 with TRBJ1-4; D remains ambiguous. TRBV23-1 is identified as an open reading frame with a role that is uncertain. The CDR3 totals 19 residues. V dropped 1 base and J dropped 7 bases, with 25 bases sitting between them. CDR3 nucleotides: TGCGCCAGCAGTCAATATGTGATTGGGGAATTGATGGGGTGTGAAAAACTGTTTTTT. As protein: CASSQYVIGELMGCEKLFF.

This chain connects TRBV7-8 to TRBJ1-6, with D perhaps TRBD1 (5 bases). The germline V gene encodes CDR1 SGHVS and CDR2 FQNEAQ. The CDR3 contains 16 residues. V lost 2 bases and J 0 bases, leaving 8 bases between the germline ends. The CDR3 region is CASSLKRGSYNSPLHF. In DNA, the CDR3 is TGTGCCAGCAGCTTAAAGAGGGGCTCCTATAATTCACCCCTCCACTTT.

The chain has TRBV28 and TRBJ2-1; 7 bases align to TRBD1. Trimming took 7 bases from V and 10 from J; bases not matched to a gene: 16. This CDR3 contains 15 residues. Germline V gene sequence: CDR1 MDHEN, CDR2 SYDVKM. CDR3 region: CASTQTGRGGKEQFF. The DNA for the CDR3 is TGTGCCAGCACCCAAACGGGTCGAGGGGGCAAAGAGCAGTTCTTC.

J is TRBJ2-7 and V is TRBV5-8; 11 positions agree with TRBD2. There are 15 residues in the CDR3. Germline lookup yields CDR1 SGHTS and CDR2 YDEGEE. With 3 bases clipped from V and 4 bases from J, the junction kept 6 bases outside the gene matches. The CDR3 nucleotides are TGTGCCAGCAGCTCATCTAGCGGGGGGTTGTACGAGCAGTACTTC. Amino acids: CASSSSSGGLYEQYF.